The subject of this entry is one T cell receptor (beta chain). The clone's antigen remains unknown. Base-call qualities are not available, and no considerably larger clone is one nucleotide away. The data belong to a study of technical replicates of blood from a few donors (dated by TCRdb to between 2016 and 2019). The library was prepared using the immunoSEQ multiplex PCR assay. TCRdb stores this immuneACCESS table with in-frame sequences only. Part of the clones is absent; in the studies checked, under half of the shortfall reflects unresolved V genes, and no reason is known for the rest. The table for this sample lists some 83,000 clones; roughly 92% of them were counted only once. The ten largest clonotypes hold over 0.2% of the sample. The CDR3 contains 14 residues, cysteine and phenylalanine counted. Kept here is only the CDR3 DNA, which spans 42 bases and is read in frame from base 1. From V the trimming removes 8 bases and from J it removes 6 bases, while the gene matches leave 12 bases of the junction unaccounted for. The germline V gene (reference sequence) provides CDR1 MNHEY and CDR2 SMNVEV.

Sequenced input: T cells isolated from PBMCs. This receptor was identified in a human donor in good health. The receptor chain draws on TRBV27 and TRBJ1-2, with 7 middle bases fitting TRBD1. The bases read TGTGCCAGCGGTCACCAGGGGGGCGGAAATGGCTACACCTTC. Its protein is CASGHQGGGNGYTF.